This T cell receptor (beta chain) was sequenced during a study of blood T cell repertoires in COVID-19. On the study more broadly: Acute-phase and convalescent COVID-19 samples originated in the United States, Italy and Spain.

Original processing methods: Scientists estimated how many nucleated cells there were by amplifying reference gene primers. Measured with immunoSEQ multiplex PCR; TCRdb has only the in-frame clones, and not every one. The DNA gave D and trimming, while V, J and clone size come from that table. The sample holds over 70,000 clones; 75% to 95% are singletons and the top ten take under 2.5%. Germline CDR1 and CDR2: MNHEY and SMNVEV (reference sequence). The V and J ends lost 6 bases and 0 bases, in that order; junction bases with no gene match: 6. The length of the CDR3 is 15 residues. This clonotype was sampled from a human donor with active COVID-19. The donor label of this sample is uncertain. Input material: peripheral blood. J is TRBJ2-5 and V is TRBV27; 8 positions agree with TRBD2. The DNA of the CDR3 is TGTGCCAGCAGCCATAGCGGGGCATACCAAGAGACCCAGTACTTC. Its translation: CASSHSGAYQETQYF.